This passage covers 5 T cell receptor beta chains from one sample sequenced in a study of blood T cell repertoires in COVID-19. Method: immunoSEQ multiplex PCR; TCRdb's copy keeps in-frame clones and lacks some. Among around 300,000 clones, about 90% were seen once, and the ten largest hold 3% to 4.5%. The sample comprised peripheral blood. Receptors were obtained from a woman aged 40 to 50 with acute or convalescent COVID-19.

The chain is built from TRBV6-1 and TRBJ2-2; TRBD1 is a possible D gene (5 bases). The CDR3 sequence is 15 residues long. CDR1 and CDR2 from the germline V gene are MNHNS and SASEGT. V was trimmed by 2 bases and J by 3 bases, leaving 10 bases between them. The CDR3 reads CASSELGPYTGELFF. As DNA, the CDR3 is TGTGCCAGCAGTGAATTGGGGCCCTACACCGGGGAGCTGTTTTTT.

This sequence joins TRBV18 and TRBJ2-1; 8 bases align to TRBD2. Germline V gives CDR1 KGHSH, CDR2 LQKENI. Trimming cost V 0 bases and J 9 bases; bases outside gene matches: 10. This CDR3 is built from 16 residues. CDR3 sequence reads: CASSPPGSGGTTEQFF. The CDR3 nucleotides read TGTGCCAGCTCACCACCGGGGAGCGGGGGAACGACTGAGCAGTTCTTC.

This clone was seen just once. V usage is TRBV2 and J usage is TRBJ1-1, with a possible D match to TRBD1 (5 bases). The CDR3 spans 16 residues. Germline V gene lookup returns CDR1 SNHLY and CDR2 FYNNEI. The ends were cut back, 4 bases at V and 7 bases at J, with 22 bases in the middle. The CDR3 region is CASSGVLGIGGFEAFF. The CDR3 coding sequence is TGTGCCAGCAGTGGAGTTCTGGGAATCGGGGGTTTTGAAGCTTTCTTT. Full variable domain (outside the CDR3, taken from reference TRBV2 and TRBJ1-1): EPEVTQTPSHQVTQMGQEVILRCVPISNHLYFYWYRQILGQKVEFLVSFYNNEISEKSEIFDDQFSVERPDGSNFTLKIRSTKLEDSAMYFCASSGVLGIGGFEAFFGQGTRLTVV.

The J gene is TRBJ1-6, the V gene TRBV27; D is unclear. CDR1 and CDR2 from the germline V gene are MNHEY and SMNVEV (reference sequence). The CDR3 loop spans 14 amino acids. V was pared by 5 bases and J by 6 bases, with 11 bases between. CDR3 coding DNA: TGTGCCAGCAGTCCCGATATCGGTAATTCACCCCTCCACTTT. It codes for CASSPDIGNSPLHF.

The chain couples TRBV21-1 to TRBJ1-3; the D segment call TRBD1 is taken from the table without a DNA check. TRBV21-1 is labeled a pseudogene. CDR3 size: 17 residues. As DNA, the CDR3 is TGTGCCAGCAGCAAAGGATGGCACAGGGTGTATGGAAACACCATATATTTT. Translated, it gives CASSKGWHRVYGNTIYF.